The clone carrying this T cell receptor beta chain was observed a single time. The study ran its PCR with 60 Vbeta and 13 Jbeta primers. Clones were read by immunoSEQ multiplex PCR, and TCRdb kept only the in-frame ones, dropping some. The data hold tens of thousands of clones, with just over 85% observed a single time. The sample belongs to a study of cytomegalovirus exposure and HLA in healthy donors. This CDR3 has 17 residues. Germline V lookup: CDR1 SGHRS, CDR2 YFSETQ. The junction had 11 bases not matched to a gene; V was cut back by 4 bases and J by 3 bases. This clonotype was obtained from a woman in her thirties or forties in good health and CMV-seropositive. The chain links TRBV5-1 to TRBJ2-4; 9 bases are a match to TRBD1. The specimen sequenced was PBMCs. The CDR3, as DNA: TGCGCCAGCAGCCAACACTACAGGGGGCGCGACAAAAACATTCAGTACTTC. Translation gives CASSQHYRGRDKNIQYF.